This TCR beta chain came from a study of blood T cell repertoires in COVID-19. The wider study: Samples taken during acute and convalescent COVID-19 were collected in the United States, Italy and Spain. T cells, B-cell-depleted T cells, or PBMCs supplied cDNA or gDNA.

The germline V and J ends were trimmed by 5 bases and 6 bases, with 5 bases remaining between them. Looked up from germline, CDR1 is MNHEY and CDR2 is SVGAGI. CDR3 length equals 11 residues. Data came from immunoSEQ multiplex PCR; TCRdb stores just in-frame clones and leaves some out. The profile covers approximately 190,000 clones, with around 83% appearing a single time and about 3.2% taken by the ten largest. The participants were between roughly 18 and 100 years old and came from about two dozen US areas. Input material: PBMCs or T cells enriched from blood (not recorded which). The clonotype was recovered from a young woman who had been exposed to COVID-19. This sequence joins TRBV6-5 and TRBJ2-1; no definite D call. CDR3 coding DNA: TGTGCCAGCAGTCACGGCAATGAGCAGTTCTTC. Amino acid sequence: CASSHGNEQFF.